These T cell receptor beta chains were read from a single sample in a study of post-analysis software for immune sequencing data. TCRdb called the PCR reads again in MiXCR, with one record for every CDR3 protein. The data show hundreds of thousands of distinct CDR3 sequences, roughly 45% seen once. Input material: blood. Every receptor here comes from a girl between 10 and 17 years old with multiple sclerosis. Both conserved end residues are part of each CDR3. Fields, in order: V gene, D gene, clone size, J gene, CDR3 protein, CDR3 DNA. D genes are given only for firm matches. Clone size is shown for a subset of rows, as once, few, many or a class of expanded clone.

V gene: TRBV5-1; D gene: TRBD2; clone size: few; J gene: TRBJ2-1; CDR3 protein: CASSLLASGSSYNEQFF; CDR3 DNA: TGCGCCAGCAGCTTGTTGGCTAGCGGGAGCTCCTACAATGAGCAGTTCTTC
V gene: TRBV15; D gene: -; clone size: -; J gene: TRBJ1-4; CDR3 protein: CATSWARGEKLFF; CDR3 DNA: TGTGCCACCAGCTGGGCCCGTGGGGAAAAACTGTTTTTT
V gene: TRBV20-1; D gene: TRBD1; clone size: -; J gene: TRBJ2-5; CDR3 protein: CSAYPLGQFQETQYF; CDR3 DNA: TGCAGTGCTTACCCACTGGGACAGTTCCAAGAGACCCAGTACTTC
V gene: TRBV20-1; D gene: TRBD2; clone size: -; J gene: TRBJ2-1; CDR3 protein: CSAVEPGLASNEQFF; CDR3 DNA: TGCAGTGCTGTTGAACCGGGACTAGCGAGCAATGAGCAGTTCTTC
V gene: TRBV14; D gene: -; clone size: -; J gene: TRBJ2-1; CDR3 protein: CASSQEVGVNEQFF; CDR3 DNA: TGTGCCAGCAGCCAAGAGGTAGGGGTCAATGAGCAGTTCTTC
V gene: TRBV25-1; D gene: TRBD1; clone size: few; J gene: TRBJ1-2; CDR3 protein: CASSAGTGYGYTF; CDR3 DNA: TGTGCCAGCAGTGCCGGGACAGGGTATGGCTACACCTTC
V gene: TRBV6-1; D gene: -; clone size: -; J gene: TRBJ1-1; CDR3 protein: CASSAPGGSWVGTEAFF; CDR3 DNA: TGTGCCAGCAGTGCCCCCGGGGGCAGTTGGGTTGGCACTGAAGCTTTCTTT
V gene: TRBV6-4; D gene: -; clone size: -; J gene: TRBJ2-3; CDR3 protein: CASSDSVDNTDTQYF; CDR3 DNA: TGTGCCAGCAGTGACTCGGTCGATAACACAGATACGCAGTATTTT
V gene: TRBV28; D gene: -; clone size: few; J gene: TRBJ2-1; CDR3 protein: CASRLGGGSFNEQFF; CDR3 DNA: TGTGCCAGCAGATTAGGGGGTGGGAGTTTCAATGAGCAGTTCTTC
V gene: TRBV9; D gene: TRBD2; clone size: few; J gene: TRBJ2-5; CDR3 protein: CASSLGLAWKGQETQYF; CDR3 DNA: TGTGCCAGCAGCCTAGGACTAGCGTGGAAGGGCCAAGAGACCCAGTACTTC
V gene: TRBV29-1; D gene: TRBD1; clone size: -; J gene: TRBJ2-7; CDR3 protein: CSVEQPIPGQGAREQYF; CDR3 DNA: TGCAGCGTCGAACAACCGATACCGGGACAGGGGGCAAGGGAGCAGTACTTC
V gene: TRBV20-1; D gene: -; clone size: few; J gene: TRBJ1-6; CDR3 protein: CSANEGGDIRGSPLHF; CDR3 DNA: TGCAGTGCAAACGAGGGGGGGGATATAAGGGGTTCACCCCTCCACTTT
V gene: TRBV28; D gene: -; clone size: -; J gene: TRBJ1-2; CDR3 protein: CASRTGDRSYGYTF; CDR3 DNA: TGTGCCAGCAGAACCGGCGACAGGTCCTATGGCTACACCTTC
V gene: TRBV12-3/TRBV12-4; D gene: TRBD2; clone size: -; J gene: TRBJ2-1; CDR3 protein: CASSLFPGGGNEQFF; CDR3 DNA: TGTGCCAGCAGTTTATTCCCGGGAGGGGGCAATGAGCAGTTCTTC
V gene: TRBV4-3; D gene: -; clone size: few; J gene: TRBJ2-3; CDR3 protein: CASSQDGVAGKTTDTQYF; CDR3 DNA: TGCGCCAGCAGCCAAGACGGGGTGGCGGGGAAAACGACAGATACGCAGTATTTT
V gene: TRBV20-1; D gene: -; clone size: -; J gene: TRBJ2-3; CDR3 protein: CSARDRTKGDTDTQYF; CDR3 DNA: TGCAGTGCTAGAGATAGAACAAAAGGTGACACAGATACGCAGTATTTT
V gene: TRBV29-1; D gene: TRBD1; clone size: -; J gene: TRBJ2-4; CDR3 protein: CSVAFTGGVSEEQYF; CDR3 DNA: TGCAGCGTTGCGTTTACAGGGGGCGTTTCAGAGGAGCAGTACTTC
V gene: TRBV13; D gene: -; clone size: few; J gene: TRBJ1-2; CDR3 protein: CASRWDGETYGYTF; CDR3 DNA: TGTGCCAGCAGGTGGGACGGTGAGACCTATGGCTACACCTTC
V gene: TRBV3-1; D gene: TRBD1; clone size: -; J gene: TRBJ1-1; CDR3 protein: CASSQGQGASAFF; CDR3 DNA: TGTGCCAGCAGCCAAGGACAGGGGGCATCAGCTTTCTTT
V gene: TRBV28; D gene: TRBD2; clone size: -; J gene: TRBJ2-3; CDR3 protein: CASSFAALREGPDTDTQYF; CDR3 DNA: TGTGCCAGCAGTTTCGCGGCTTTGCGGGAGGGCCCTGACACAGATACGCAGTATTTT
V gene: TRBV7-9; D gene: TRBD1; clone size: -; J gene: TRBJ2-7; CDR3 protein: CASSLPGQGEYEQYF; CDR3 DNA: TGTGCCAGCAGCCTCCCGGGACAGGGGGAATACGAGCAGTACTTC
V gene: TRBV7-6; D gene: -; clone size: -; J gene: TRBJ1-5; CDR3 protein: CASSVGVSNQPQHF; CDR3 DNA: TGTGCCAGCAGCGTAGGGGTGAGCAATCAGCCCCAGCATTTT